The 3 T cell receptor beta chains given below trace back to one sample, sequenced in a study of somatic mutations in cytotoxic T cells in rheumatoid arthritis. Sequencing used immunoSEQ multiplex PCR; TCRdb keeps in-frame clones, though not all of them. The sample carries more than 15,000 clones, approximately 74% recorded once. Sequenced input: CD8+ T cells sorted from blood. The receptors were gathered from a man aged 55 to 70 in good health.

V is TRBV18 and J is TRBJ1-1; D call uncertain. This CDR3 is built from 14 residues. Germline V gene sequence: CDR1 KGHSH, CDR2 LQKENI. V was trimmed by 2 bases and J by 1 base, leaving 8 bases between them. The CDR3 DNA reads TGTGCCAGCTCACCAAGCTCTCAGAACACTGAAGCTTTCTTT. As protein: CASSPSSQNTEAFF.

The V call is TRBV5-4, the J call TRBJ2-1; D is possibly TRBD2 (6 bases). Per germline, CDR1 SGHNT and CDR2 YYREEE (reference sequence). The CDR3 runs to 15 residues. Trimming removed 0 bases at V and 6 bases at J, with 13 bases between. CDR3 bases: TGTGCCAGCAGCTTGGGAGTTGGGGACTCCAATGAGCAGTTCTTC. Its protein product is CASSLGVGDSNEQFF.

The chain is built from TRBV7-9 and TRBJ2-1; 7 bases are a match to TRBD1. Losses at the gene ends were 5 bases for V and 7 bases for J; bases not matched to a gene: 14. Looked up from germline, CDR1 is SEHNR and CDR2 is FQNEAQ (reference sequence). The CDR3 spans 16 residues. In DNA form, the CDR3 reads TGTGCCAGCAGCCACTACGGGCAGGGGGTTGTTAATGAGCAGTTCTTC. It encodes CASSHYGQGVVNEQFF.